This TCR beta chain comes out of a study of read filtering for tumor transcriptome and immune sequencing (dated by TCRdb to 2018 to 2020). For context, the study as a whole: Of the patients in the cohort, approximately 17 were male and 14 to 15 were female, and their mean age was about 72 years, with a range of about 40 to 85. The study compared TCR repertoires from targeted immune repertoire sequencing and bulk whole-transcriptome sequencing run on the same bone marrow samples. Under revised international staging, about 8 patients fell into R-ISS I, some 15 into R-ISS II and about 7 into R-ISS III. TCR-region mapped reads per sample ranged from about 4.05 to 10.27 million with IR-seq versus only roughly 85 to 1,300 with RNA-seq. As a main aim, a read-filtering strategy for immune repertoire data was addressed, with the specific question being whether clonotypes supported by a single read should be removed. Whole-transcriptome libraries were prepared with the TruSeq RNA Access Library Prep Kit after DNase treatment. Study-wide conclusions, independent of this receptor: IR-seq captured clonotypes at much higher depth and more reliably than RNA-seq, and smaller IR-seq throughput sufficed to identify most shared clonotypes. In IR-seq, single-read clonotypes were roughly 84% of clonotypes but around 3.2% of total reads; in RNA-seq they were approximately 73% of clonotypes and 35% to 45% of reads. The sorted CD138-negative fraction was not purified T cells but a mixed bone marrow immune population. When single-read clonotypes were removed, the proportions of shared clonotypes in IR-seq and RNA-seq correlated more strongly.

TCR libraries were constructed from 300 to 400 ng RNA using the Immunoverse kit, and molecular barcoded adaptors covering alpha/delta and beta/gamma chains were employed. TCR library preparation used the same RNA that was used for transcriptome sequencing. TCR libraries were sequenced on an Illumina HiSeq 4000 with 2 x 150 cycles. The paper's processing steps were these. MiXCR aligned TCR reads to human V, D, J and C references and assembled the aligned reads into CDR3 clonotypes, with quality filtering and error correction included. The tcR package in R was used for analysis of clonotype counts and gene usage diversity. For inspection of raw mapping reads, RNA-seq reads were mapped by STAR aligner version 2.5.3a onto GRCh37 of the human genome. To test how sequencing depth affects detected clonotypes, IR-seq fastq files were randomly downsampled with Seqtk 1.3. Starting from the raw public reads, TCRdb applied fastp trimming at Q25, assembled clones with MiXCR and retained in-frame beta chains. Under each unique CDR3 protein, matching rows form one entry showing the most common genes and DNA. It is TCRdb's table, rather than the study itself, that gives the V and J calls and clone size. This sample comprises roughly 90,000 distinct CDR3 sequences, around 12% of them detected only once. The ten top clones hold under 15% of the sample.

Via the germline V gene (reference sequence), CDR1 is SEHNR and CDR2 FQNEAQ. The germline ends are 13 bases apart after V is trimmed by 1 base and J by 1 base. The CDR3 measures 16 amino acids from cysteine to phenylalanine. The read is trimmed to its CDR3 DNA, 48 bases read in frame from base 1. Bone marrow was sampled from every patient at the time of active disease. Isolation of bone marrow mononuclear cells was performed by Ficoll-Hypaque density gradient centrifugation. CD138-negative cells were obtained by negative selection after labeling with CD138 magnetic microbeads on a MACS separator, removing myeloma plasma cells. Flow cytometry with CD138 antibodies on an Attune NxT was used to check how pure the isolated cells were. TRIzol reagent was used to extract total RNA, and a NanoDrop spectrophotometer was used to quantify the extracted RNA. For each patient, the CD138-negative bone marrow sample underwent paired RNA-seq and IR-seq.

On this clonotype: Its antigen remains unidentified. Nothing much larger sits one base from this clone, and base qualities are not available.

Sequencing was done on a sample of a population of CD138-negative cells sorted from bone marrow. The sample's cell subset or site label is to be understood as: bone marrow mononuclear cells depleted of CD138+ plasma/myeloma cells by negative magnetic selection. This chain is built from TRBV7-9 and TRBJ1-1; the D gene is not confidently resolved. This receptor was obtained from a donor aged 40 or over with multiple myeloma. The base sequence is TGTGCCAGCAGCTTAGTGAGGAGCTTCTCGAACACTGAAGCTTTCTTT. It specifies CASSLVRSFSNTEAFF.